One sample yielded the 8 T cell receptor beta chains listed below, sequenced in a study of shared clonotypes between healthy human individuals. Sequencing used immunoSEQ multiplex PCR; TCRdb keeps in-frame clones, though not all of them. The data contain tens of thousands of clones, about 63% of them singletons. The sequenced sample was memory CD8+ T cells sorted from blood. The subset: CD45RO+ cells pooled with CCR7-negative TemRA cells. The receptors come from a man aged 25 to 40 in good health.

This clone was recorded a few times. This sequence joins TRBV25-1 and TRBJ1-5; D call uncertain. The germline CDR1 and CDR2 sequences are MGHDK and SYGVNS. This CDR3 has 13 amino acids. The ends were cut back, 5 bases at V and 4 bases at J, with 9 bases in the middle. This CDR3 reads CASSPRENQPQHF. The CDR3 coding sequence is TGTGCCAGCAGTCCTAGAGAAAATCAGCCCCAGCATTTT.

This rearrangement joins TRBV7-8 to TRBJ2-7, with TRBD1 as a possible D gene (5 bases). V was shortened by 5 bases and J by 13 bases, with 21 bases between the two germline ends. This CDR3 spans 13 amino acids. Germline-derived CDR1 and CDR2 are SGHVS and FQNEAQ. DNA for the CDR3: TGTGCCAGCAGCCCTCCCTTCCAGGGTTGGAAATACTTC. Translated: CASSPPFQGWKYF.

The rearrangement joins TRBV19 to TRBJ2-3, with TRBD1 matching over 11 bases. CDR1 is LNHDA and CDR2 is SQIVND in the germline V gene (reference sequence). This CDR3 spans 16 amino acids. J gave up 4 bases and V 3 bases, and 6 bases lay outside the gene matches. The CDR3 sequence is CASSIVRTGGADTQYF. In DNA, the CDR3 is TGTGCCAGTAGTATTGTCAGGACAGGGGGCGCAGATACGCAGTATTTT.

In DNA, the CDR3 is TGTGCCAGCAGTTTACGGGTTGGTGAAAAACTGTTTTTT. As protein: CASSLRVGEKLFF. The chain couples TRBV28 to TRBJ1-4; D unclear. The germline gives CDR1 MDHEN, CDR2 SYDVKM. The CDR3 runs 13 residues. With 2 bases removed from V and 7 bases from J, the gap between germline ends came to 8 bases.

The chain carries TRBV28 and TRBJ2-7; D is undetermined. The CDR3 consists of 12 residues. Per the germline V gene, CDR1 is MDHEN and CDR2 is SYDVKM. With 3 bases removed from V and 6 bases from J, the gap between germline ends came to 9 bases. DNA of the CDR3: TGTGCCAGCAGTTTGCTTACGGGCGAGCAGTACTTC. Its translation: CASSLLTGEQYF.

This clone was detected only a few times. This chain links TRBV6-6 with TRBJ2-6; 8 nucleotides match TRBD1. Trimming cost V 6 bases and J 4 bases; bases outside gene matches: 5. The CDR3 sequence is 15 residues long. In germline, CDR1 is MNHNY, CDR2 SVGAGI (reference sequence). CDR3 DNA sequence: TGTGCCAGCAGACTCAGGGGGCCCGGGGCCAACGTCCTGACTTTC. Translating gives CASRLRGPGANVLTF.

This rearrangement joins TRBV19 to TRBJ2-1, with 8 nucleotides matching TRBD1. This CDR3 region has 15 residues. V was clipped by 5 bases and J by 7 bases; unmatched bases: 10. Germline CDR1 LNHDA, CDR2 SQIVND (reference sequence). DNA of the CDR3: TGTGCCAGTAGTGAAGACAGGGGCCCTCGGAATGAGCAGTTCTTC. Amino acids: CASSEDRGPRNEQFF.

This chain connects TRBV28 to TRBJ2-1; maybe TRBD2 (6 bases). Deletions cut 5 bases from V and 1 base from J, with 9 bases between. The CDR3 extends over 14 amino acids. Germline V gene sequence: CDR1 MDHEN, CDR2 SYDVKM. CDR3 sequence (DNA): TGTGCCAGCAGTGCCGGGGGTTCCTACAATGAGCAGTTCTTC. Protein sequence: CASSAGGSYNEQFF.